A single sample is the source of the 5 T cell receptor beta chains below, sequenced in a study of blood T cell repertoires in COVID-19 (dated by TCRdb to the early 2020s). Library preparation used the immunoSEQ multiplex PCR assay. TCRdb provides this immuneACCESS table in a form limited to in-frame rearrangements. Some clones are lacking; in checked studies, under half of them reflect an unresolved V gene, and why the rest are absent is not known. Across this sample there are almost 400,000 clones, with approximately 87% seen only once. The ten largest make up about 2.3% of the sample. The sample consisted of peripheral blood. The receptors were sampled from a woman in her sixties with COVID-19, enrolled during active disease.

This clone was seen only a few times. This CDR3 is CASSLYPPVTGFVGIEQFF. DNA of the CDR3: TGTGCCAGCAGTTTATACCCCCCCGTGACAGGGTTCGTGGGGATTGAGCAGTTCTTC. The chain recombines TRBV27 with TRBJ2-1; 7 bases fit TRBD1. Losses at the gene ends were 1 base for V and 9 bases for J; bases not matched to a gene: 21. The CDR3 sequence is 19 residues long. Germline values: CDR1 MNHEY, CDR2 SMNVEV (reference sequence).

The chain combines TRBV10-3 with TRBJ2-7; TRBD1 agrees at 7 bases. This CDR3 contains 15 residues. Per germline, CDR1 ENHRY and CDR2 SYGVKD. V trimming: 2 bases; J trimming: 2 bases; junction bases outside the gene matches: 6. The CDR3 DNA sequence: TGTGCCATCAGTGAGGGCGAGGGACAGACCTACGAGCAGTACTTC. Its protein is CAISEGEGQTYEQYF.

The V call is TRBV27, the J call TRBJ2-5; D ambiguous. Germline loops: CDR1 MNHEY, CDR2 SMNVEV (reference sequence). CDR3 size: 14 residues. V lost 6 bases, J lost 1 base, and 12 bases lay in between. CDR3: CASSPRPVQETQYF. CDR3 sequence (DNA): TGTGCCAGCAGCCCCCGCCCGGTCCAAGAGACCCAGTACTTC.

About this clone: This CDR3 is also generated by other DNA sequences in the sample. The CDR3: CASSPGRNQPQHF. The DNA of the CDR3 is TGTGCCAGCAGCCCCGGTCGGAATCAGCCCCAGCATTTT. This sequence joins TRBV28 and TRBJ1-5, with unresolved D. Per the germline V gene, CDR1 is MDHEN and CDR2 is SYDVKM. Between the trimmed V and J ends, which lost 6 bases and 4 bases, there was a span of 10 bases. CDR3 length: 13 amino acids. The whole variable domain, filled in from reference TRBV28 and TRBJ1-5, reads DVKVTQSSRYLVKRTGEKVFLECVQDMDHENMFWYRQDPGLGLRLIYFSYDVKMKEKGDIPEGYSVSREKKERFSLILESASTNQTSMYLCASSPGRNQPQHFGDGTRLSIL.

This chain uses TRBV9 with TRBJ2-1, with 12 bases aligning to TRBD2. The CDR3 extends over 13 amino acids. Germline CDR1 is SGDLS and CDR2 is YYNGEE. Trimming cost V 2 bases and J 9 bases; bases outside gene matches: 0. CDR3 nucleotides: TGTGCCAGCAGCGTGACTAGCGGGAGTGAGCAGTTCTTC. It is translated as CASSVTSGSEQFF.